This entry features one TCR beta chain sequence. The sample is drawn from a study of T cell responses to AZD1222 COVID-19 vaccine. Germline V gene data show CDR1 as SGHDT and CDR2 as YYEEEE. This CDR3 has 14 amino acids. V lost 0 bases and J 7 bases, leaving 10 bases between the germline ends. Measured with immunoSEQ multiplex PCR; TCRdb has only the in-frame clones, and not every one. This sample has roughly 93,000 clones, with roughly 90% found just once. The origin of this receptor is an adult who received the AZD1222 COVID-19 vaccine. The chain employs TRBV5-6 and TRBJ2-2; D gene ambiguous. The sample consisted of peripheral blood, taken 28 days after the second AZD1222 dose. CDR3 in amino acids: CASSLAARLGELFF. In DNA form, the CDR3 reads TGTGCCAGCAGCTTGGCCGCCCGGCTCGGGGAGCTGTTTTTT.